One sample yielded the 22 T cell receptor beta chains listed below, sequenced in a study of T cell repertoires in cytomegalovirus infection. Antigens for these TCRs are unknown. From the reads, TCRdb called clonotypes with MiXCR, one entry per CDR3 protein. Among 350,000 to 400,000 distinct CDR3 sequences listed, about a third were seen once. Sequences were derived from cultured PBMCs, sampled from culture after CMV antigen stimulation. Receptors originate from a human donor in good health (CMV status not recorded). Some clones in this sample may be carry-over from other donors' samples.

Ten or more counts support this clonotype. The chain joins TRBV7-2 to TRBJ1-1; D not certain. The CDR3 has 15 residues. Trimming shortened V by 0 bases and J by 0 bases, and 8 bases separated the two germline ends. Germline lookup yields CDR1 SGHTA and CDR2 FQGNSA. The DNA of the CDR3 is TGTGCCAGCAGCTTAGCGACATCAATGAACACTGAAGCTTTCTTT. It translates to CASSLATSMNTEAFF. The full variable domain, its missing parts supplied by reference TRBV7-2 and TRBJ1-1, is GAGVSQSPSNKVTEKGKDVELRCDPISGHTALYWYRQSLGQGLEFLIYFQGNSAPDKSGLPSDRFSAERTGGSVSTLTIQRTQQEDSAVYLCASSLATSMNTEAFFGQGTRLTVV.

This sequence joins TRBV7-6 and TRBJ2-1; D tentatively reads TRBD1 or TRBD2 (7 bases each). CDR3 length equals 17 residues. V was trimmed by 4 bases and J by 4 bases, leaving 20 bases between them. Looked up from germline, CDR1 is SGHVS and CDR2 is FNYEAQ. CDR3 sequence (DNA): TGTGCCAGCAGCTGGCCGGCGGCAGGGGGGGAATACAATGAGCAGTTCTTC. Translating it yields CASSWPAAGGEYNEQFF. Together with reference TRBV7-6 and TRBJ2-1, the CDR3 gives the full variable domain: GAGVSQSPRYKVTKRGQDVALRCDPISGHVSLYWYRQALGQGPEFLTYFNYEAQQDKSGLPNDRFSAERPEGSISTLTIQRTEQRDSAMYRCASSWPAAGGEYNEQFFGPGTRLTVL.

The chain employs TRBV12-3 or TRBV12-4 and TRBJ2-5; tentatively, D is TRBD2 (5 bases). V lost 3 bases to trimming and J lost 1 base, with 12 bases between them. The CDR3 is 15 amino acids. DNA of the CDR3: TGTGCCAGCAGTTTGAGTGGGGAGCTCCAAGAGACCCAGTACTTC. It is translated as CASSLSGELQETQYF.

The chain is built from TRBV24-1 and TRBJ2-7; D is undetermined. Per germline, CDR1 KGHDR and CDR2 SFDVKD. The CDR3 contains 11 residues. V lost 3 bases and J lost 6, with 5 bases in between. CDR3 loop: CATSDSREQYF. The CDR3 DNA follows: TGTGCCACCAGTGATAGTCGCGAGCAGTACTTC.

The CDR3 region is CSAGKGLNTEAFF. DNA of the CDR3: TGCAGTGCTGGGAAGGGTCTGAACACTGAAGCTTTCTTT. This chain links TRBV20-1 with TRBJ1-1; D unresolved. This CDR3 is built from 13 residues. CDR1 is DFQATT, CDR2 SNEGSKA, per germline (reference sequence). V shed 5 bases and J shed 0 bases, with 10 bases lying between them.

The chain joins TRBV7-2 to TRBJ2-3; D remains unclear. The CDR3 sequence is 14 residues long. Trimming removed 4 bases from V and 6 bases from J, with 14 bases in between. CDR1 and CDR2 from the germline V gene are SGHTA and FQGNSA. CDR3 nucleotide sequence: TGTGCCAGCAGCTCCCCCTCGTTTCAGGATACGCAGTATTTT. This translates into CASSSPSFQDTQYF.

Comment on this clonotype: An end of the junction differs from the germline gene, which may be a read error. This sequence joins TRBV27 and TRBJ2-1; 9 positions agree with TRBD2. The CDR3 spans 13 residues. The germline V gene encodes CDR1 MNHEY and CDR2 SMNVEV (reference sequence). Written as DNA, the CDR3 is TGTGCCAGCAGTCTCCCCCCCGGGACTAGCTGGGTCTTC. Its protein product is CASSLPPGTSWVF.

The sample holds one count of this clonotype. This chain joins TRBV6-2 or TRBV6-3 and TRBJ2-1; D might be TRBD1 or TRBD2, each matching 5 bases. The germline V and J ends were trimmed by 10 bases and 0 bases, with 16 bases remaining between them. Germline CDR1 and CDR2: MNHEY and SVGEGT. This CDR3 has 15 amino acids. CDR3 nucleotide sequence: TGTGCCACCAGGGATAAGGGGAGCTCCTACAATGAGCAGTTCTTC. This codes for CATRDKGSSYNEQFF.

This clonotype was seen a handful of times. The J gene is TRBJ1-2, the V gene TRBV6-8, with D perhaps TRBD1 (5 bases). V was trimmed by 6 bases and J by 2 bases, leaving 13 bases between them. The CDR3 extends over 14 amino acids. Germline CDR1 is MNHGY and CDR2 is SAAAGT. CDR3 residues: CASRPFDRNYGYTF. CDR3 coding DNA: TGTGCCAGCAGACCTTTCGACAGAAACTATGGCTACACCTTC.

The count of this clonotype is one. The V and J genes are TRBV15 and TRBJ2-2; D is ambiguous. Trimming stripped 0 bases from V and 10 bases from J, with 9 bases between. The CDR3 contains 13 residues. The germline CDR1 and CDR2 sequences are LNHNV and YYDKDF (reference sequence). The chain's CDR3 is CATSRDLLMELFF. The CDR3 DNA sequence: TGTGCCACCAGCAGAGATCTTCTAATGGAGCTGTTTTTT.

This clonotype was detected only a few times. The chain joins TRBV6-5 to TRBJ1-1, with D maybe TRBD1 (5 bases). Germline V gene sequence: CDR1 MNHEY, CDR2 SVGAGI. V was cut by 2 bases and J by 1 base, with 14 bases left in between. The CDR3 sequence is 16 residues long. CDR3 DNA sequence: TGTGCCAGCAGTTACGCGACAGTGTTGGGGAACACTGAAGCTTTCTTT. Protein sequence: CASSYATVLGNTEAFF.

This clonotype was seen many times. This chain links TRBV7-8 with TRBJ1-3; 9 nucleotides line up with TRBD1. Trimming took 5 bases from V and 0 from J; bases not matched to a gene: 2. Per germline, CDR1 SGHVS and CDR2 FQNEAQ. This CDR3 has 15 residues. CDR3 in DNA: TGTGCCAGCAGCCTGACAGGGGGCTCTGGAAACACCATATATTTT. Translated: CASSLTGGSGNTIYF.

This clonotype was seen a few times. The chain links TRBV7-2 to TRBJ1-1; perhaps TRBD1 as D (5 bases). The CDR3 runs to 15 residues. V lost 3 bases, J lost 3 bases, and 14 bases lay in between. Germline V gives CDR1 SGHTA, CDR2 FQGNSA. DNA for the CDR3: TGTGCCAGCAGCTTTGGGATGGCGGGGGACACTGAAGCTTTCTTT. This gives the protein CASSFGMAGDTEAFF.

V usage is TRBV12-3 or TRBV12-4 and J usage is TRBJ2-7, with D possibly being TRBD1 or TRBD2 (5 bases each). Trimming pared 5 bases from V and 6 bases from J, leaving 14 bases between. This CDR3 region has 13 residues. The CDR3 is CASSLGTSLEQYV. The CDR3 region has the DNA TGTGCCAGCAGTCTCGGGACGTCCCTCGAGCAGTACGTC.

This clonotype appeared a few times. This chain connects TRBV7-2 to TRBJ2-5, with unresolved D. The germline V and J ends were trimmed by 5 bases and 2 bases, with 12 bases remaining between them. The CDR3 loop spans 14 amino acids. The germline gives CDR1 SGHTA, CDR2 FQGNSA. The CDR3 spells CASSPRLVQETQYF. CDR3 bases: TGTGCCAGCAGCCCTCGTTTAGTTCAAGAGACCCAGTACTTC.

This rearrangement joins TRBV6-2 or TRBV6-3 to TRBJ2-1, with D possibly being TRBD2 (5 bases). Between the trimmed V and J ends, which lost 7 bases and 4 bases, there was a span of 11 bases. Germline V gives CDR1 MNHEY, CDR2 SVGEGT. This CDR3 has 13 amino acids. The CDR3 here is CASTRAVYNEQFF. CDR3 coding DNA: TGTGCCAGCACCCGAGCGGTTTACAATGAGCAGTTCTTC.

The chain joins TRBV7-2 to TRBJ2-7; 7 bases match TRBD1. The CDR3 has 17 amino acids. The trim removed 1 base at V and 2 bases at J, leaving 11 bases unmatched. CDR1 and CDR2 (germline): SGHTA, FQGNSA. The CDR3 bases are TGTGCCAGCAGCTTAGGCCCATCAGGGGGAATAACCTACGAGCAGTACTTC. It is translated as CASSLGPSGGITYEQYF.

CDR3 residues: CASSPGMPSPLNEQFF. The DNA for the CDR3 is TGTGCCAGCAGCCCTGGGATGCCGAGTCCCCTCAATGAGCAGTTCTTC. This chain uses TRBV12-3 or TRBV12-4 with TRBJ2-1; unclear D gene. V was clipped by 6 bases and J by 6 bases, with 21 bases between them. The CDR3 runs to 16 residues.

This chain joins TRBV6-1 and TRBJ2-1; unclear D gene. This CDR3 is 16 amino acids long. Germline V gives CDR1 MNHNS, CDR2 SASEGT. Trimming shortened V by 7 bases and J by 4 bases, and 20 bases separated the two germline ends. The CDR3 nucleotides read TGTGCCAGCACCAAACAGAGGTCTAGAGATTACAATGAGCAGTTCTTC. This gives the protein CASTKQRSRDYNEQFF.

The rearrangement links TRBV28 to TRBJ2-5; D is uncertain. V lost 5 bases and J lost 2, with 15 bases in between. Germline loops: CDR1 MDHEN, CDR2 SYDVKM. CDR3 size: 15 residues. The CDR3 is CASSLPPPLQETQYF. The CDR3, as DNA: TGTGCCAGCAGTCTTCCCCCGCCACTGCAAGAGACCCAGTACTTC.

This clonotype was found many times. The chain uses TRBV7-8 and TRBJ1-4; tentatively, D is TRBD1 (5 bases). Germline CDR1 is SGHVS and CDR2 is FQNEAQ. Trimming removed 2 bases at V and 2 bases at J, with 24 bases between. This CDR3 is built from 20 residues. CDR3 amino acids: CASSLYGRHASTGTNEKLFF. The CDR3 DNA reads TGTGCCAGCAGCTTATACGGGAGACACGCCTCAACAGGCACTAATGAAAAACTGTTTTTT.

This rearrangement joins TRBV7-2 to TRBJ1-4, with D unresolved. Germline V gene lookup returns CDR1 SGHTA and CDR2 FQGNSA. Trimming stripped 3 bases from V and 0 bases from J, with 14 bases between. The CDR3 consists of 17 residues. CDR3 residues: CASSFSLRLATNEKLFF. As DNA, the CDR3 is TGTGCCAGCAGCTTTTCCTTGCGATTAGCAACTAATGAAAAACTGTTTTTT.